Listed here are 20 T cell receptor beta chains from one sample, sequenced in a study of blood T cell repertoires in COVID-19. Clones were read by immunoSEQ multiplex PCR, and TCRdb kept only the in-frame ones, dropping some. The table includes approximately 300,000 clones, 65% to 85% detected once. The sample comprised peripheral blood. Receptor source: a person between 65 and 80 years old with COVID-19, enrolled during active disease.

The chain couples TRBV14 to TRBJ2-1; TRBD1 matches 9 bases. Germline loops: CDR1 SGHDN, CDR2 FVKESK. This CDR3 has 15 residues. Trimming at V came to 4 bases and at J to 4 bases, leaving 5 bases not matched to a gene. CDR3: CASSPTGGPYNEQFF. The CDR3 DNA reads TGTGCCAGCAGCCCGACAGGGGGGCCTTACAATGAGCAGTTCTTC.

This chain uses TRBV28 with TRBJ2-7, with 11 bases lining up with TRBD1. Germline V gene sequence: CDR1 MDHEN, CDR2 SYDVKM. J lost 0 bases, V lost 8 bases, and 12 bases had no gene match. This CDR3 contains 17 residues. The CDR3 region is CASPPGQGAVRSYEQYF. The CDR3 DNA sequence: TGTGCCAGCCCCCCTGGACAGGGGGCAGTACGCTCCTACGAGCAGTACTTC.

The chain couples TRBV5-1 to TRBJ2-3, with TRBD2 matching 7 bases. The CDR3 sequence is 17 residues long. The trim removed 6 bases at V and 2 bases at J, leaving 15 bases unmatched. CDR1 and CDR2 from the germline V gene are SGHRS and YFSETQ. DNA for the CDR3: TGCGCCAGCACCCCCCGTTGGCCTAGCGGTCACACAGATACGCAGTATTTT. Translation gives CASTPRWPSGHTDTQYF.

V is TRBV7-3 and J is TRBJ2-5, with D perhaps matching TRBD1 (6 bases). The V gene's germline CDR1 is SGHTA and CDR2 FQGTGA. The V and J ends lost 4 bases and 5 bases respectively, with 14 bases between them. This CDR3 is built from 14 residues. The chain's CDR3 is CASSSTGYSETQYF. The CDR3, as DNA: TGTGCCAGCAGCTCCACAGGGTATAGCGAGACCCAGTACTTC.

The chain carries TRBV7-2 and TRBJ1-6; D is ambiguous. The germline V gene has CDR1 SGHTA and CDR2 FQGNSA. Trimming cost V 2 bases and J 9 bases, with 5 bases left between them. This CDR3 region has 12 residues. The CDR3 DNA follows: TGTGCCAGCAGCTTATTACTTTCACCCCTCCACTTT. Encoded protein: CASSLLLSPLHF.

V usage is TRBV7-2 and J usage is TRBJ2-2; tentative D call: TRBD2 (6 bases). The ends were cut back, 4 bases at V and 1 base at J, with 13 bases in the middle. This CDR3 is built from 16 residues. Germline V gene data show CDR1 as SGHTA and CDR2 as FQGNSA. CDR3 nucleotide sequence: TGTGCCAGCAGCTCGGGGGTGAAAGGGAACACCGGGGAGCTGTTTTTT. It is translated as CASSSGVKGNTGELFF.

The chain couples TRBV19 to TRBJ1-5; perhaps TRBD1 as D (5 bases). V dropped 7 bases and J dropped 7 bases, with 14 bases sitting between them. This CDR3 is 13 amino acids long. Germline lookup yields CDR1 LNHDA and CDR2 SQIVND (reference sequence). CDR3 nucleotide sequence: TGTGCCAGTAAATCAGGGCGTAGGCAGCCCCAGCATTTT. It translates to CASKSGRRQPQHF.

The chain combines TRBV19 with TRBJ2-7, with unresolved D. The CDR3 has 13 amino acids. Trimming left V 4 bases short and J 0 bases short, with 7 bases between. In germline, CDR1 is LNHDA, CDR2 SQIVND (reference sequence). The CDR3 loop reads CASSTFSSYEQYF. The CDR3 region has the DNA TGTGCCAGTAGTACCTTCAGCTCCTACGAGCAGTACTTC.

V and J are TRBV21-1 and TRBJ1-2; the table's D gene call, TRBD1, was not cross checked with the DNA. TRBV21-1 is a recognized pseudogene. This CDR3 contains 15 residues. CDR3 sequence: CASSKESGCPYGYTF. The CDR3 DNA sequence: TGTGCCAGCAGCAAAGAGTCAGGTTGCCCCTATGGCTACACCTTC.

The V gene is TRBV4-1, the J gene TRBJ1-6; no clear D. V lost 1 base and J lost 7, with 8 bases in between. This CDR3 has 14 residues. Germline CDR1 MGHRA, CDR2 YSYEKL. The CDR3 DNA follows: TGCGCCAGCAGCCAAGTATACGGGAATTCACCCCTCCACTTT. Protein product: CASSQVYGNSPLHF.

The genes are TRBV7-3 and TRBJ2-7; TRBD2 agrees at 13 bases. V dropped 5 bases and J dropped 3; count of bases not matched to a gene: 13. There are 18 residues in the CDR3. Germline assignment: CDR1 SGHTA and CDR2 FQGTGA. This CDR3 is CASSPDRLAGGLVYEQYF. In DNA, the CDR3 is TGTGCCAGCAGCCCAGACCGACTAGCGGGAGGCCTAGTCTACGAGCAGTACTTC.

The gene calls are TRBV2 and TRBJ2-1; 10 bases line up with TRBD2. The CDR3 has 17 residues. Germline CDR1 and CDR2: SNHLY and FYNNEI. V trimming: 4 bases; J trimming: 5 bases; junction bases outside the gene matches: 11. CDR3 region: CASSVLASGSTHNEQFF. CDR3 sequence (DNA): TGTGCCAGCAGTGTCTTGGCTAGCGGGAGTACCCACAATGAGCAGTTCTTC.

The chain is built from TRBV9 and TRBJ2-1, with 10 bases identical to TRBD1. There are 15 residues in the CDR3. Germline V gene lookup returns CDR1 SGDLS and CDR2 YYNGEE. V was pared by 3 bases and J by 10 bases, with 10 bases of the junction left unmatched. In nucleotides, the CDR3 is TGTGCCAGCAGCGGCCGGGACAGGGGCGTCGGGGAGCAGTTCTTC. It is translated as CASSGRDRGVGEQFF. Looking up the rest from reference TRBV9 and TRBJ2-1 gives the full variable domain: DSGVTQTPKHLITATGQRVTLRCSPRSGDLSVYWYQQSLDQGLQFLIQYYNGEERAKGNILERFSAQQFPDLHSELNLSSLELGDSALYFCASSGRDRGVGEQFFGPGTRLTVL.

A single count supports this clone. The chain couples TRBV9 to TRBJ1-3; D unclear. CDR1 is SGDLS, CDR2 YYNGEE, per germline. The CDR3 is made up of 18 amino acids. Deletions cut 0 bases from V and 0 bases from J, with 16 bases between. The CDR3 region is CASSVASQEGLSGNTIYF. The CDR3 nucleotides read TGTGCCAGCAGCGTAGCTAGTCAGGAGGGTCTCTCTGGAAACACCATATATTTT. Based on the CDR3 plus reference TRBV9 and TRBJ1-3, the full variable domain is DSGVTQTPKHLITATGQRVTLRCSPRSGDLSVYWYQQSLDQGLQFLIQYYNGEERAKGNILERFSAQQFPDLHSELNLSSLELGDSALYFCASSVASQEGLSGNTIYFGEGSWLTVV.

The chain is built from TRBV6-6 and TRBJ2-5; 8 bases agree with TRBD2. The CDR3 has 16 residues. CDR1 and CDR2 from the germline V gene are MNHNY and SVGAGI (reference sequence). The trim removed 6 bases at V and 2 bases at J, leaving 11 bases unmatched. CDR3 protein: CASSKRTGTSQETQYF. The CDR3 nucleotides read TGTGCCAGCAGCAAACGCACAGGGACTAGTCAAGAGACCCAGTACTTC.

The gene calls are TRBV5-1 and TRBJ1-1; TRBD1 matches 9 bases. Germline V gene sequence: CDR1 SGHRS, CDR2 YFSETQ. Unmatched junction bases numbered 8, after V lost 4 bases and J lost 4 bases. This CDR3 has 15 residues. The CDR3 region has the DNA TGCGCCAGCAGCCCGCTTACAGGGGGCGGCACTGAAGCTTTCTTT. It encodes CASSPLTGGGTEAFF.

The CDR3 region has the DNA TGTGCCAGCAGTTTAGCGGGGAGGTATTCACCCCTCCACTTT. The encoded protein is CASSLAGRYSPLHF. The rearrangement links TRBV27 to TRBJ1-6, with D uncertain. V was pared by 2 bases and J by 8 bases, with 10 bases between. Germline-derived CDR1 and CDR2 are MNHEY and SMNVEV (reference sequence). CDR3 length: 14 residues.

The chain links TRBV5-1 to TRBJ1-3; D may be TRBD1 (5 bases). The V and J ends lost 1 base and 4 bases respectively, with 9 bases between them. From germline, CDR1 is SGHRS and CDR2 YFSETQ. The CDR3 totals 14 residues. CDR3 amino acids: CASSLSTGGNTIYF. DNA for the CDR3: TGCGCCAGCAGCTTGTCAACAGGCGGAAACACCATATATTTT.

This rearrangement joins TRBV10-1 to TRBJ2-7; D possibly corresponds to TRBD2 (6 bases). CDR3 length: 11 amino acids. Germline values: CDR1 WNHNN, CDR2 SYGVQD (reference sequence). V dropped 2 bases and J dropped 12 bases, with 11 bases sitting between them. The CDR3 spells CASSEGRRAYF. CDR3 sequence (DNA): TGCGCCAGCAGTGAGGGCAGGAGGGCGTACTTC.

The chain is built from TRBV5-1 and TRBJ2-5; D is ambiguous. There are 14 residues in the CDR3. V was trimmed by 3 bases and J by 4 bases, leaving 13 bases between them. In germline, CDR1 is SGHRS, CDR2 YFSETQ. The CDR3 here is CASSSSGMRETQYF. The CDR3 DNA reads TGCGCCAGCAGCTCCTCGGGTATGAGAGAGACCCAGTACTTC. Combining the CDR3 with reference TRBV5-1 and TRBJ2-5 gives the whole variable domain KAGVTQTPRYLIKTRGQQVTLSCSPISGHRSVSWYQQTPGQGLQFLFEYFSETQRNKGNFPGRFSGRQFSNSRSEMNVSTLELGDSALYLCASSSSGMRETQYFGPGTRLLVL.